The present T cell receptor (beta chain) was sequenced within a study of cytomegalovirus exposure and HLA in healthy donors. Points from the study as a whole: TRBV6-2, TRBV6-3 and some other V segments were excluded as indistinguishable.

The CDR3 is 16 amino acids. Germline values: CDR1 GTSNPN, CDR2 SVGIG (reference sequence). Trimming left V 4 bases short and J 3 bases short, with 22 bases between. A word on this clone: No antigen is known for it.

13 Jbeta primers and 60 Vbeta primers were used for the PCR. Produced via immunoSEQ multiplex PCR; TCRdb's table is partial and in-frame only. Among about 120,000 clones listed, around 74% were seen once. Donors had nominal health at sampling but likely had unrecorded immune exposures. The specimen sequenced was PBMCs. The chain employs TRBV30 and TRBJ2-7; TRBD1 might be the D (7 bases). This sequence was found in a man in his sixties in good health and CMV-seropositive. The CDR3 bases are TGTGCCTGGATCCCAGGGGGGAACATGGGAGGCTACGAGCAGTACTTC. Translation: CAWIPGGNMGGYEQYF. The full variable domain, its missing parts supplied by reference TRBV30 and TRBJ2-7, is SQTIHQWPATLVQPVGSPLSLECTVEGTSNPNLYWYRQAAGRGLQLLFYSVGIGQISSEVPQNLSASRPQDRQFILSSKKLLLSDSGFYLCAWIPGGNMGGYEQYFGPGTRLTVT.